This paragraph covers one T cell receptor beta chain sequence. A junction end diverges from the germline sequence, so it may reflect a read error. The sample belongs to a study of blood T cell repertoires in COVID-19. How the authors handled the data: Nucleated cell number was recorded as an estimate derived from reference gene primer amplification. The data were produced by immunoSEQ multiplex PCR, yet TCRdb's version contains in-frame clones alone and is incomplete. V and J calls and clone size are copied from that table; D and trimming were computed from the DNA. The sample includes some 500,000 clones, around nine tenths seen only once; the top ten take roughly 8.3%. Germline CDR1 is LGHNA and CDR2 is YNFKEQ. There are 12 residues in the CDR3. Followed longitudinally, the Seattle patients had been enrolled during active infection.

This TCR was sampled from a woman aged 45-60 years with COVID-19, enrolled during active disease. The chain employs TRBV4-2 and TRBJ1-3; 7 bases match TRBD1. Input material: peripheral blood. This CDR3 is CASSQDSTGEHF. Written as DNA, the CDR3 is TGTGCCAGCAGCCAAGATAGCACAGGGGAGCATTTT.